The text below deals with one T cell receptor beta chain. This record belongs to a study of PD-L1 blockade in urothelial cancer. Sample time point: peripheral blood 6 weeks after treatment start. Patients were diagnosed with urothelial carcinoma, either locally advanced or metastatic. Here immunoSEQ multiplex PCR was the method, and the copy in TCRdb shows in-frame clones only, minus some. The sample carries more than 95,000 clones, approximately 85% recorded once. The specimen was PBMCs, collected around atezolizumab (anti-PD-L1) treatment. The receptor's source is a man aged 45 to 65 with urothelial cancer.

The CDR3 spells CACSPGTSGRVGEQYF. The DNA of the CDR3 is TGTGCCTGCAGCCCCGGGACTAGCGGGAGGGTTGGCGAGCAGTACTTC. The chain recombines TRBV30 with TRBJ2-7; 16 nucleotides agree with TRBD2. Germline trimming cut 6 bases from V and 6 bases from J; bases unmatched to any gene: 11. In germline, CDR1 is GTSNPN, CDR2 SVGIG (reference sequence). The CDR3 consists of 16 residues.